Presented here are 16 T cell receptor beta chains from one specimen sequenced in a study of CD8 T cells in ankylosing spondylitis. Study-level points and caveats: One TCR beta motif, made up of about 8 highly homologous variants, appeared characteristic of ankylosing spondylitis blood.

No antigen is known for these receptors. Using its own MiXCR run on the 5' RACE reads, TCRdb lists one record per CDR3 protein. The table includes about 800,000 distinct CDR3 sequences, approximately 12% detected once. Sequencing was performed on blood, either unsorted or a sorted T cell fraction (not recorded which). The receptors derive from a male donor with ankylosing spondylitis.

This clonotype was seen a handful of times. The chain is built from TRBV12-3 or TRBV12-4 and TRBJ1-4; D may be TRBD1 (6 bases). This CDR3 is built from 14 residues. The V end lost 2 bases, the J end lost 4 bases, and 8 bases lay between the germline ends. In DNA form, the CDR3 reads TGTGCCAGCAGTTTATGGGACATTAATGAAAAACTGTTTTTT. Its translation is CASSLWDINEKLFF.

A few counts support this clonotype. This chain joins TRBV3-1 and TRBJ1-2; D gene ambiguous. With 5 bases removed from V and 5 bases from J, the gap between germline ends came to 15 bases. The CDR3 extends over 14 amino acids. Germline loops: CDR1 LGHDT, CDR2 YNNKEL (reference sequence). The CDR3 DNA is TGTGCCAGCAGCTTCTTCGAGGGCAAGTATGGCTACACCTTC. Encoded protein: CASSFFEGKYGYTF.

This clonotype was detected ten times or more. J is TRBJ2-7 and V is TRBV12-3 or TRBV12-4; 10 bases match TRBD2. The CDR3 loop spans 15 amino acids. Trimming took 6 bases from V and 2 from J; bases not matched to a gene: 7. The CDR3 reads CASSFLAGDTYEQYF. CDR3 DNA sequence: TGTGCCAGCAGCTTCCTAGCGGGGGATACCTACGAGCAGTACTTC.

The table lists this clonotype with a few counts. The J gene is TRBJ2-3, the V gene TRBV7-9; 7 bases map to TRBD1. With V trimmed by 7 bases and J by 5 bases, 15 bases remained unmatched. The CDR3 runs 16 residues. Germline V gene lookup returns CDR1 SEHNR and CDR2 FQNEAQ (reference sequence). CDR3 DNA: TGTGCCAGCACCTTCGGAGACAGGGTGCGAGAAGATACGCAGTATTTT. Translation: CASTFGDRVREDTQYF.

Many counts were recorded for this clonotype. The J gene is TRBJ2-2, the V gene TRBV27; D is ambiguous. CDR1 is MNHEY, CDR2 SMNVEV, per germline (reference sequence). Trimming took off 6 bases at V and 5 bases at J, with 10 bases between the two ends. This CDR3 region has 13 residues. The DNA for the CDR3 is TGTGCCAGCAGCCCCACCCTGACCGGGGAGCTGTTTTTT. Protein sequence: CASSPTLTGELFF.

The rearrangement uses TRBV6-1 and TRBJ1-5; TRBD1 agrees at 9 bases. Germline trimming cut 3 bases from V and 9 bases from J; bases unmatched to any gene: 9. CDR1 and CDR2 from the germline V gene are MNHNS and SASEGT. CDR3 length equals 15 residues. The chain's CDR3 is CASSEGQGRFGPQHF. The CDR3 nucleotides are TGTGCCAGCAGTGAGGGACAGGGTAGGTTCGGGCCCCAGCATTTT.

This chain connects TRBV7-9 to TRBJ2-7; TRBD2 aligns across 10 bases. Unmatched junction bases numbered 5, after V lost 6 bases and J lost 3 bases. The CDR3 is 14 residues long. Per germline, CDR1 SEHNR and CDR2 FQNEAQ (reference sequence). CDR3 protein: CASRERGGIYEQYF. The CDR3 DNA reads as TGTGCCAGCAGAGAGCGGGGGGGAATCTACGAGCAGTACTTC.

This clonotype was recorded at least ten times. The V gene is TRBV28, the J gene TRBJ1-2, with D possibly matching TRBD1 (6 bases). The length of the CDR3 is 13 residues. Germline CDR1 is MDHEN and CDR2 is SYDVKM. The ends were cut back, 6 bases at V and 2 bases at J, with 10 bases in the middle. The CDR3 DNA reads TGTGCCAGCAGCCGAGGACAGAACTATGGCTACACCTTC. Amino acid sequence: CASSRGQNYGYTF.

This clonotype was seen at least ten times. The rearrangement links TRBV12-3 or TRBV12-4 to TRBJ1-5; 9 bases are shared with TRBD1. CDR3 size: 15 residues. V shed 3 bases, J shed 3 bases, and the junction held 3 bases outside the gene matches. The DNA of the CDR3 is TGTGCCAGCAGTTTTAGGACAGGGGACAATCAGCCCCAGCATTTT. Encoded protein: CASSFRTGDNQPQHF.

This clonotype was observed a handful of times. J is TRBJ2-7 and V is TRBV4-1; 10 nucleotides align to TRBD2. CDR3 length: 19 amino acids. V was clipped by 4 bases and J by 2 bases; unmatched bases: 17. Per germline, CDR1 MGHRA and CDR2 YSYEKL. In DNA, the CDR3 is TGCGCCAGCAGCCGTGGACTAGCGGATTCCTTTTTTCTCCCCTACGAGCAGTACTTC. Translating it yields CASSRGLADSFFLPYEQYF.

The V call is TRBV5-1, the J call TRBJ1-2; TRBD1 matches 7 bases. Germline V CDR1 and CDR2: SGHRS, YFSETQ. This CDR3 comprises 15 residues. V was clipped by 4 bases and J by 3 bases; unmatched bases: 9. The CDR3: CASSLTGVSDYGYTF. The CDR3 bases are TGCGCCAGCAGCCTCACAGGGGTATCTGACTATGGCTACACCTTC.

CDR3: CASSNYAGGNSLHTEAFF. The CDR3 region has the DNA TGTGCCAGCAGCAACTACGCAGGGGGCAATTCGCTACACACTGAAGCTTTCTTT. V usage is TRBV12-3 or TRBV12-4 and J usage is TRBJ1-1; TRBD1 agrees at 8 bases. This CDR3 contains 18 residues. After removal of 6 bases from V and 3 bases from J, the junction contained 18 bases not matched to a gene.

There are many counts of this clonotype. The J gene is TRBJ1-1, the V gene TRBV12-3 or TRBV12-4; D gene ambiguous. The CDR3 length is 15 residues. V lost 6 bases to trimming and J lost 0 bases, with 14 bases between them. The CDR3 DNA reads TGTGCCAGCAGCCTACGGACGGGGATGAACACTGAAGCTTTCTTT. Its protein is CASSLRTGMNTEAFF.

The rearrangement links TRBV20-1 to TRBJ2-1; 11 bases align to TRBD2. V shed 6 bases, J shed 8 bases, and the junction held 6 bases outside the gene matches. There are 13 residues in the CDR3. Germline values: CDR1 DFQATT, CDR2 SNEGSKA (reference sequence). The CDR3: CSATGTSGDEQFF. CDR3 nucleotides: TGCAGTGCGACGGGGACTAGCGGCGATGAGCAGTTCTTC.

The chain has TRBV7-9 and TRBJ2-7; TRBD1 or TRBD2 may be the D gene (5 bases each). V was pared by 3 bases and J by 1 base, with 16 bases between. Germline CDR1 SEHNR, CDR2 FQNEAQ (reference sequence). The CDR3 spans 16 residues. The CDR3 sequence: CASSFTRDGRSYEQYF. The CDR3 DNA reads TGTGCCAGCAGCTTCACCAGGGATGGGAGATCCTACGAGCAGTACTTC.

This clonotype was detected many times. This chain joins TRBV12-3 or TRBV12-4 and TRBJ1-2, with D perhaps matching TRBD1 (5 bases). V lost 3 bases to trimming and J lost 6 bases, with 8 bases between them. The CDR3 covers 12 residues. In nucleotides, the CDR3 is TGTGCCAGCAGTTTGTGGGGGAATGGCTACACCTTC. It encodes CASSLWGNGYTF.